The sequence of this T cell receptor (beta chain) was determined in a study of regulatory T cells in long-lasting Graves disease. Many counts were recorded for this clonotype. The CDR3 runs to 15 residues. The V and J ends lost 6 bases and 8 bases, in that order; junction bases with no gene match: 7. Described time point: newly diagnosed GD, antithyroid drugs for less than 3 months. RNA extracted from PBMCs served as the sequencing template. With iRepertoire HTBI primers and Arm-PCR of CDR3 regions, TCR beta libraries were built. One entry per CDR3 protein, called by TCRdb with MiXCR from the multiplex PCR reads. The sample has about 300,000 distinct CDR3 sequences, about 18% seen once.

This clonotype originated in a female donor with Graves disease. Sequenced material: peripheral blood mononuclear cells (PBMCs), taken at new diagnosis, from a patient treated with antithyroid drugs. The genes are TRBV12-3 or TRBV12-4 and TRBJ1-6; TRBD1 matches 10 bases. The CDR3 is CASRQAGTGDSPLHF. The CDR3 DNA reads as TGTGCCAGCAGACAAGCTGGGACAGGGGATTCACCCCTCCACTTT.